This T cell receptor beta chain came from a study of T cell changes during pregnancy in multiple sclerosis. Data came from immunoSEQ multiplex PCR; TCRdb stores just in-frame clones and leaves some out. The table shows about 43,000 clones, with 88% occurring only once. Germline CDR1 and CDR2: LNHDA and SQIVND (reference sequence). CDR3 length: 16 residues. Trimming removed 7 bases from V and 8 bases from J; junction bases left unmatched: 11. The chain uses TRBV19 and TRBJ1-6; TRBD1 agrees at 10 bases. The sample in question was peripheral blood, obtained in the first trimester of pregnancy. This TCR came from a female donor in good health, enrolled as a control in a pregnancy study. CDR3 sequence reads: CASTSGTGVGHSPLHF. DNA of the CDR3: TGTGCCAGTACCTCCGGGACAGGGGTCGGGCATTCACCCCTCCACTTT.